The following is a T cell receptor (beta chain) sequence with its context. These data are taken from a study of blood T cell repertoires in COVID-19. For the study at large: Samples taken during acute and convalescent COVID-19 were collected in the United States, Italy and Spain. From T cells, B-cell-depleted T cells, or PBMCs came the material, which was cDNA or gDNA.

Enrolment of Seattle patients took place during active infection, and they were followed longitudinally. The data were produced by immunoSEQ multiplex PCR, yet TCRdb's version contains in-frame clones alone and is incomplete. The sample consists of around 200,000 clones, roughly 84% of them appearing once. The CDR3 is 16 residues long. CDR1 SGHKS and CDR2 YYEKEE come from the germline V gene (reference sequence). The J segment lost 9 bases and the V segment lost 0 bases, leaving 12 bases of the junction unmatched. The V call is TRBV5-5, the J call TRBJ2-1; 7 bases are a match to TRBD1. The sequencing input was peripheral blood. This TCR came from a woman in her 70s with COVID-19, enrolled during active disease. CDR3 DNA sequence: TGTGCCAGCAGCTTGGTTGTCCCGACAGGGAAACCTGAGCAGTTCTTC. This sequence encodes CASSLVVPTGKPEQFF.